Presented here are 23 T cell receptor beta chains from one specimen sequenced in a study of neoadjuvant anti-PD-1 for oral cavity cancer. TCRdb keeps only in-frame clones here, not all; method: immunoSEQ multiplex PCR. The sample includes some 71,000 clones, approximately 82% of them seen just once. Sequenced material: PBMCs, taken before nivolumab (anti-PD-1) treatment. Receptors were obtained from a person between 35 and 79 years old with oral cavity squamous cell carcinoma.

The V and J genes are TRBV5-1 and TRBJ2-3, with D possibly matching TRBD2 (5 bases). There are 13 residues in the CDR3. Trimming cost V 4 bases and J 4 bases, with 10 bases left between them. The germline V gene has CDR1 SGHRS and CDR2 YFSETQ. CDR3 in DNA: TGCGCCAGCAGCGTAGGAGGATCAGATACGCAGTATTTT. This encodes CASSVGGSDTQYF.

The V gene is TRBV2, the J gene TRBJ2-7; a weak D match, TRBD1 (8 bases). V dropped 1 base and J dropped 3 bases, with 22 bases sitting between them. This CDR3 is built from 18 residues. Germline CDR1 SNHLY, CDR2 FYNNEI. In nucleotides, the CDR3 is TGTGCCAGCAGTGAAGGGGAGAGCGGGACAGGAGAATTCTACGAGCAGTACTTC. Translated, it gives CASSEGESGTGEFYEQYF.

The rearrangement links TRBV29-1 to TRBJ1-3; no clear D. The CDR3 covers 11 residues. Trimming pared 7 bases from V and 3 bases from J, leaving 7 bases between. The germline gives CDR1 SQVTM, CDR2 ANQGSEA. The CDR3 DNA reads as TGCAGCGGGGGAGATGGAAACACCATATATTTT. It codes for CSGGDGNTIYF.

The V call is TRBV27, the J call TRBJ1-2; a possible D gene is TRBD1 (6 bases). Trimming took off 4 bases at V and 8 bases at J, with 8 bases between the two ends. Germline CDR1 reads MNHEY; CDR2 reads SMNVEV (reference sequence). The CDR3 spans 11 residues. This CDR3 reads CASSSQGGYTF. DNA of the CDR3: TGTGCCAGCAGTTCCCAGGGGGGCTACACCTTC.

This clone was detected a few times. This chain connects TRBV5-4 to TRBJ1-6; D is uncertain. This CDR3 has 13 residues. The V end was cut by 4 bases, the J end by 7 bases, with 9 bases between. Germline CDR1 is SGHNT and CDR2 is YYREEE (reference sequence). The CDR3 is CASSDDLNSPLHF. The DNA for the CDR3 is TGTGCCAGCAGCGACGACCTCAATTCACCCCTCCACTTT.

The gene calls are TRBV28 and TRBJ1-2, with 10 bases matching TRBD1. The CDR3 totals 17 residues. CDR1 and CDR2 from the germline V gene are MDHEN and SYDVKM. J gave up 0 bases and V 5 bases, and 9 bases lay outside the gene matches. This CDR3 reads CASSPNPGQGPNYGYTF. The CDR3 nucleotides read TGTGCCAGCAGTCCAAACCCGGGACAGGGGCCTAACTATGGCTACACCTTC.

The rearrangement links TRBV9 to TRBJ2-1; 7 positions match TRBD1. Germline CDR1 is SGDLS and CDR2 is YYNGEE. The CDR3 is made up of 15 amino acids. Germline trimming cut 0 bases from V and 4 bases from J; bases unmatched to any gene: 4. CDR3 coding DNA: TGTGCCAGCAGCGTAGGAGGGGGCGCTTACAATGAGCAGTTCTTC. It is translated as CASSVGGGAYNEQFF.

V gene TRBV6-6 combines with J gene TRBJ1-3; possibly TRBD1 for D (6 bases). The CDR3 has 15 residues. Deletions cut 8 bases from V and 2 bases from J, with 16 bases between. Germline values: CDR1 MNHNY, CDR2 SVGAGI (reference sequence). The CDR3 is CASRYWRDTGNTIYF. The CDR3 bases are TGTGCCAGCCGATATTGGCGGGACACTGGAAACACCATATATTTT.

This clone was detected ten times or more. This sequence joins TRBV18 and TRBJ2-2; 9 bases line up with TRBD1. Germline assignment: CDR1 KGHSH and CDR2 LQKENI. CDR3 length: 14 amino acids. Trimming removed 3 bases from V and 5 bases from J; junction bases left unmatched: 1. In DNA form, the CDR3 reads TGTGCCAGCTCACCGGACAGGGGAACCGGGGAGCTGTTTTTT. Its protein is CASSPDRGTGELFF.

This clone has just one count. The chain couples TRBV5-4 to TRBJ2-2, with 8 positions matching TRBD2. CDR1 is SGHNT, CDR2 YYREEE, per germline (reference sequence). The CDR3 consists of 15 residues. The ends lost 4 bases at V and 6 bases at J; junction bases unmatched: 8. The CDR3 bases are TGTGCCAGCAGCATAAGCGGGAGCCGGCCCGGGGAGCTGTTTTTT. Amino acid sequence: CASSISGSRPGELFF. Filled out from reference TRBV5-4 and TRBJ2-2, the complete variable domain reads ETGVTQSPTHLIKTRGQQVTLRCSSQSGHNTVSWYQQALGQGPQFIFQYYREEENGRGNFPPRFSGLQFPNYSSELNVNALELDDSALYLCASSISGSRPGELFFGEGSRLTVL.

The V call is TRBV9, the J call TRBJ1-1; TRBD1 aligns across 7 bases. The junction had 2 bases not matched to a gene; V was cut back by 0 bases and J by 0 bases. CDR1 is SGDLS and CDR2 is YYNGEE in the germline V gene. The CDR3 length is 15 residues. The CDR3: CASSVGGQLNTEAFF. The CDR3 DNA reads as TGTGCCAGCAGCGTAGGGGGACAGTTGAACACTGAAGCTTTCTTT.

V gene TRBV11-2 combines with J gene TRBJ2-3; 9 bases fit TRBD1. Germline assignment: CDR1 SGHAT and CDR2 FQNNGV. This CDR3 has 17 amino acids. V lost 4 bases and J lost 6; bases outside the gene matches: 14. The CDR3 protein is CASSSLFGDRESDTQYF. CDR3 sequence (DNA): TGTGCCAGCAGCTCTCTGTTCGGGGACAGGGAGTCGGATACGCAGTATTTT.

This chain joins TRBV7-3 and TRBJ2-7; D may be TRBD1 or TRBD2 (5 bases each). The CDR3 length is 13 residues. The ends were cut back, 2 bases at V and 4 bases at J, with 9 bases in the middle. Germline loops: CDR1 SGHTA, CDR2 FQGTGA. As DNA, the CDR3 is TGTGCCAGCAGCTTAGGGACGGAATACGAGCAGTACTTC. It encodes CASSLGTEYEQYF.

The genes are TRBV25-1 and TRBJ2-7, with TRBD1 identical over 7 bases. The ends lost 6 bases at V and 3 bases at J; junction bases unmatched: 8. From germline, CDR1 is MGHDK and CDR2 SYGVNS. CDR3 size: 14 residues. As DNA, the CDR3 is TGTGCCAGCAGAGACGACAGGGCAGACTACGAGCAGTACTTC. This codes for CASRDDRADYEQYF.

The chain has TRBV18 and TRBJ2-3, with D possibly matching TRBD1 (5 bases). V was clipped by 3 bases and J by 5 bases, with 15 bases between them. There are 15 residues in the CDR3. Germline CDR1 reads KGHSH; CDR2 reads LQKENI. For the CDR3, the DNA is TGTGCCAGCTCACCCTCCGGCGCAGGGCGAGATACGCAGTATTTT. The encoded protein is CASSPSGAGRDTQYF.

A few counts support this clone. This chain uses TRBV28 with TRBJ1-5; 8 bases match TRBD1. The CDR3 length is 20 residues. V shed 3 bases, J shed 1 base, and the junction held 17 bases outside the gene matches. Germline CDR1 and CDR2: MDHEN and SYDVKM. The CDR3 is CASSFDLRTGGIPSNQPQHF. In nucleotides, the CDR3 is TGTGCCAGCAGTTTCGACCTGAGAACAGGGGGGATTCCGAGCAATCAGCCCCAGCATTTT.

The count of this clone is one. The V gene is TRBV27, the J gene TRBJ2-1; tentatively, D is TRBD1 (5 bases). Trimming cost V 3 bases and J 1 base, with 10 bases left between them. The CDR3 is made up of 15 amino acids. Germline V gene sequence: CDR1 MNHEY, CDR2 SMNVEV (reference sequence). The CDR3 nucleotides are TGTGCCAGCAGTTTCGGACAAGTATCCTACAATGAGCAGTTCTTC. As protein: CASSFGQVSYNEQFF.

DNA of the CDR3: TGTGCCAGCAGCCCGCGAGGAGGGTTCTCCTATGGCTACACCTTC. Encoded protein: CASSPRGGFSYGYTF. The chain recombines TRBV9 with TRBJ1-2; no clear D. This CDR3 comprises 15 residues. Germline loops: CDR1 SGDLS, CDR2 YYNGEE. The germline V and J ends were trimmed by 4 bases and 4 bases, with 17 bases remaining between them.

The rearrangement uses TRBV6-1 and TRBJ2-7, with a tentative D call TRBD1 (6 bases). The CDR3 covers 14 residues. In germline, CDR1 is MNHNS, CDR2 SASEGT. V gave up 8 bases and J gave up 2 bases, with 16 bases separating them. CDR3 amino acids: CASGAGTSTYEQYF. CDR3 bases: TGTGCCAGCGGGGCCGGGACAAGTACCTACGAGCAGTACTTC.

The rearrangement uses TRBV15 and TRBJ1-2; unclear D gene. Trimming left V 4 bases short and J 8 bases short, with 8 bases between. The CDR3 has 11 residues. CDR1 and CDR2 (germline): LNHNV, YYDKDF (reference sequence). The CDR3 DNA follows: TGTGCCACCAGCAACTGGGGAGGCTACACCTTC. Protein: CATSNWGGYTF.

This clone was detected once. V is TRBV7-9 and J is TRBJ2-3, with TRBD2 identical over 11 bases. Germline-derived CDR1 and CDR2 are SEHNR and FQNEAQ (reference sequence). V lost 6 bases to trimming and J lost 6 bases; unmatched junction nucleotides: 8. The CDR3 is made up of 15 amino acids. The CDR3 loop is CASSLTSGGGDTQYF. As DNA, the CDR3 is TGTGCCAGCAGTCTTACTAGCGGGGGAGGGGATACGCAGTATTTT.

In DNA, the CDR3 is TGTGCCAGCAGCGTAGAAAGCAATCAGCCCCAGCATTTT. Translated: CASSVESNQPQHF. V and J are TRBV9 and TRBJ1-5; no firm D call. The CDR3 has 13 residues. In germline, CDR1 is SGDLS, CDR2 YYNGEE. V lost 0 bases, J lost 1 base, and 2 bases lay in between.

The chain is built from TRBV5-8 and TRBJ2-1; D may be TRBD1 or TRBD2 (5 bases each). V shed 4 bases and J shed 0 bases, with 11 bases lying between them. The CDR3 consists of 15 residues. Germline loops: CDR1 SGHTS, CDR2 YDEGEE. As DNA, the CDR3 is TGTGCCAGCAGCCCCCTTGGGGGCTCCTACAATGAGCAGTTCTTC. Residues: CASSPLGGSYNEQFF.